This TCR beta chain was obtained from a study of cytomegalovirus exposure and HLA in healthy donors. Study findings and constraints: Under in vitro conditions, a few CMV-associated chains were confirmed as specific for CMV antigens.

Amplification used 60 Vbeta primers and 13 Jbeta primers. Here immunoSEQ multiplex PCR was the method, and the copy in TCRdb shows in-frame clones only, minus some. The repertoire holds under 80,000 clones, with 75% to 85% as singletons. At sampling all donors were nominally healthy, likely with unrecorded immune exposures. On this clone: What it recognizes is unknown. A read error may account for a junction end that differs from germline. The same CDR3 arises from other DNA sequences in this sample as well.

Germline CDR1 SGHRS, CDR2 YFSETQ. This CDR3 spans 15 amino acids. This clonotype originated in a man aged 50 or older in good health and CMV-seropositive. The rearrangement joins TRBV5-1 to TRBJ1-4; 7 bases agree with TRBD1. Sequenced: PBMCs. The CDR3 DNA follows: TGCGCCAGCAGCTTGGCCGACAGGGTGGAAGAAAAACTGTTTTTC. Translating it yields CASSLADRVEEKLFF.